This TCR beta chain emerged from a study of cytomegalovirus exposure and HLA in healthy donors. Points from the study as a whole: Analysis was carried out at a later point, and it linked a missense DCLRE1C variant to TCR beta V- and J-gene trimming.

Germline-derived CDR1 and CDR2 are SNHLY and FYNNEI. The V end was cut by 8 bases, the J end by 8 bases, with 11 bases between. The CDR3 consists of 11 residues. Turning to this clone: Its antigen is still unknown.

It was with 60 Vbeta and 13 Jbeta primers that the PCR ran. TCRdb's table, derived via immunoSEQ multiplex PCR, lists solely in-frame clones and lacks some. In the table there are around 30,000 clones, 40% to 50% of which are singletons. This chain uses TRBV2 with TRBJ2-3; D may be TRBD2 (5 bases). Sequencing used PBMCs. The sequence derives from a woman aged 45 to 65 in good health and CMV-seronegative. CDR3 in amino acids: CASSGRGTQYF. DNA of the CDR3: TGTGCCAGCTCAGGACGGGGTACGCAGTATTTT.